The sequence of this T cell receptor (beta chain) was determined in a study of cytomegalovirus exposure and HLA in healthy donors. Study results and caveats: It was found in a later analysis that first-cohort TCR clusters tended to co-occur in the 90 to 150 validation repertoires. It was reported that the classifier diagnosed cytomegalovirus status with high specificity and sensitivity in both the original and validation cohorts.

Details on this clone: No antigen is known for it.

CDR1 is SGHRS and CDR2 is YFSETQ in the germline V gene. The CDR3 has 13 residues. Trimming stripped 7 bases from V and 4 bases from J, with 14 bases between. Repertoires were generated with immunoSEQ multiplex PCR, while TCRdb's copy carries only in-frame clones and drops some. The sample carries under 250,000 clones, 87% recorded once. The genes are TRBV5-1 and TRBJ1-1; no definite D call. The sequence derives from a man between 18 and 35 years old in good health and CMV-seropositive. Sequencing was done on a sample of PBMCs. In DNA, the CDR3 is TGCGCCAGCCGTATTGAGGGAATCACTGAAGCTTTCTTT. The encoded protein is CASRIEGITEAFF. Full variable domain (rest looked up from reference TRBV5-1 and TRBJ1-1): KAGVTQTPRYLIKTRGQQVTLSCSPISGHRSVSWYQQTPGQGLQFLFEYFSETQRNKGNFPGRFSGRQFSNSRSEMNVSTLELGDSALYLCASRIEGITEAFFGQGTRLTVV.